One and the same sample provided the 10 T cell receptor beta chains below, sequenced in a study of T cell responses to AZD1222 COVID-19 vaccine. TCRdb's table, derived via immunoSEQ multiplex PCR, lists solely in-frame clones and lacks some. The table shows 65,000 to 80,000 clones, with 83% occurring only once. The material sequenced was peripheral blood, taken 28 days after the second AZD1222 dose. These receptors were taken from an adult who received the AZD1222 COVID-19 vaccine.

This clone appeared a single time. This chain connects TRBV2 to TRBJ2-3; 9 nucleotides match TRBD2. The CDR3 has 16 amino acids. The junction had 6 bases not matched to a gene; V was cut back by 3 bases and J by 2 bases. CDR1 is SNHLY, CDR2 FYNNEI, per germline. The CDR3 DNA reads as TGTGCCAGCAGTGAGGGGGCTAGCGGGAACACAGATACGCAGTATTTT. Translated, it gives CASSEGASGNTDTQYF.

The gene calls are TRBV7-2 and TRBJ2-5; tentative D call: TRBD2 (5 bases). The CDR3 consists of 15 residues. V was shortened by 1 base and J by 4 bases, with 13 bases between the two germline ends. Germline-derived CDR1 and CDR2 are SGHTA and FQGNSA. CDR3 DNA sequence: TGTGCCAGCAGCTTAGATGCACCAAGCGGAGAGACCCAGTACTTC. Residues: CASSLDAPSGETQYF.

V is TRBV19 and J is TRBJ1-5; D gene ambiguous. V was shortened by 7 bases and J by 1 base, with 8 bases between the two germline ends. Germline V lookup: CDR1 LNHDA, CDR2 SQIVND (reference sequence). The CDR3 sequence is 13 residues long. The CDR3 DNA sequence: TGTGCCAGTAACCTCGGAAGCAATCAGCCCCAGCATTTT. This codes for CASNLGSNQPQHF.

This rearrangement joins TRBV2 to TRBJ2-2; D is possibly TRBD2 (6 bases). The V gene lost 7 bases and the J gene lost 4 bases, with 13 bases spanning the gap. CDR1 is SNHLY and CDR2 is FYNNEI in the germline V gene. The CDR3 spans 14 residues. The CDR3 bases are TGTGCCAGCAACCGACTAGTCCCCACCGGGGAGCTGTTTTTT. This encodes CASNRLVPTGELFF. The variable domain in full, with the rest retrieved from reference TRBV2 and TRBJ2-2, is EPEVTQTPSHQVTQMGQEVILRCVPISNHLYFYWYRQILGQKVEFLVSFYNNEISEKSEIFDDQFSVERPDGSNFTLKIRSTKLEDSAMYFCASNRLVPTGELFFGEGSRLTVL.

V usage is TRBV24-1 and J usage is TRBJ2-1, with 9 bases lining up with TRBD2. Unmatched junction bases numbered 9, after V lost 4 bases and J lost 6 bases. Germline V gene data show CDR1 as KGHDR and CDR2 as SFDVKD. CDR3 length: 16 residues. Written as DNA, the CDR3 is TGTGCCACCAGTGACGGCGGGAGGGCCTTGGTCAATGAGCAGTTCTTC. Residues: CATSDGGRALVNEQFF.

The V gene is TRBV5-4, the J gene TRBJ2-7, with D perhaps TRBD1 or TRBD2 (5 bases each). The ends were cut back, 4 bases at V and 2 bases at J, with 16 bases in the middle. The CDR3 extends over 15 amino acids. Germline assignment: CDR1 SGHNT and CDR2 YYREEE (reference sequence). CDR3 region: CASSPSLGETYEQYF. The CDR3 bases are TGTGCCAGCAGCCCCTCCTTGGGGGAGACCTACGAGCAGTACTTC.

V gene TRBV28 combines with J gene TRBJ1-4; D is unresolved. The ends were cut back, 5 bases at V and 6 bases at J, with 22 bases in the middle. This CDR3 comprises 17 residues. CDR1 MDHEN and CDR2 SYDVKM come from the germline V gene. The CDR3 sequence: CASSPTPTRPADEKLFF. CDR3 DNA sequence: TGTGCCAGCAGTCCTACACCAACGCGGCCAGCGGATGAAAAACTGTTTTTT.

The chain uses TRBV9 and TRBJ2-5; D remains ambiguous. Trimming took 0 bases from V and 4 from J, leaving 10 bases between them. Germline assignment: CDR1 SGDLS and CDR2 YYNGEE. The CDR3 length is 14 residues. The CDR3: CASSVGPGLETQYF. CDR3 bases: TGTGCCAGCAGCGTAGGACCTGGTCTAGAGACCCAGTACTTC.

V is TRBV2 and J is TRBJ2-7; maybe TRBD2 (6 bases). Germline V gene data show CDR1 as SNHLY and CDR2 as FYNNEI. This CDR3 comprises 14 residues. The V end was cut by 8 bases, the J end by 7 bases, with 21 bases between. The CDR3 DNA follows: TGTGCCAGCTCTACCGGGACTCAAGGGAGAGAGCAGTACTTC. Translation gives CASSTGTQGREQYF.

The chain joins TRBV27 to TRBJ2-2, with D possibly being TRBD1 (5 bases). V lost 4 bases to trimming and J lost 2 bases, with 8 bases between them. The CDR3 runs 14 residues. CDR1 and CDR2 from the germline V gene are MNHEY and SMNVEV (reference sequence). The CDR3 DNA reads as TGTGCCAGCAGTTGGGGCTTTAACACCGGGGAGCTGTTTTTT. Protein product: CASSWGFNTGELFF.